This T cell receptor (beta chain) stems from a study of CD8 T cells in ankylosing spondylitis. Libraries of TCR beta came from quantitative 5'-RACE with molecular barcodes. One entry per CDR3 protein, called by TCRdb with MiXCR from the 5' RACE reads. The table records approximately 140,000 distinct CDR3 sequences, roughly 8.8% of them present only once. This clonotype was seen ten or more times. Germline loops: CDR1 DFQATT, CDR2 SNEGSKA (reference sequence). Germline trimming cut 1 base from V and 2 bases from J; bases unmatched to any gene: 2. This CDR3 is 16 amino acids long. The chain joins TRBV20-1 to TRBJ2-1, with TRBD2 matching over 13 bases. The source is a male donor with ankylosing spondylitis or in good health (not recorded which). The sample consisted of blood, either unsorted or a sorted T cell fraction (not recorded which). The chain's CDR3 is CSARGLAGGPYNEQFF. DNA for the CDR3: TGCAGTGCTAGAGGACTAGCGGGAGGCCCCTACAATGAGCAGTTCTTC.